This TCR beta chain was documented in a study of graft-versus-host responses after intestinal transplantation. Remarks on this clone: Its specificity is unknown.

The assay was immunoSEQ multiplex PCR, and TCRdb's table has in-frame clones only and misses some. In the table there are under 150,000 clones, 95% of which are singletons. This clonotype originated in a human donor who received an intestinal transplant. Specimen: unstimulated CD8+ T cells sorted from spleen or lymph node cells, collected before intestinal transplant.

CDR3 coding DNA: TGTGCTAGTGGTTGGGATCACGAGCAGTACTTC. Translation gives CASGWDHEQYF. This chain connects TRBV12-5 to TRBJ2-7; D is uncertain. Germline CDR1 and CDR2: LGHNT and FRNRAP. The CDR3 consists of 11 residues. Trimming took off 4 bases at V and 5 bases at J, with 6 bases between the two ends.